This section outlines one T cell receptor (beta chain) sequence together with its context. TCRdb re-derived calls from the 5' RACE reads in MiXCR, one entry per CDR3 protein. The sample has 100,000 to 150,000 distinct CDR3 sequences, roughly 8.2% seen once. This sample is drawn from a study of T cells after yellow fever vaccination. Overall study context: Fractions of limited cellularity were prepared by means of SMART-Seq v4 Ultra Low Input.

The V gene lost 2 bases and the J gene lost 5 bases, with 10 bases spanning the gap. Germline-derived CDR1 and CDR2 are MNHNS and SASEGT. The CDR3 length is 13 residues. This sample comprised CD8+ T cells sorted from PBMCs, obtained on the day of the yellow fever booster vaccination. This receptor was identified in a man aged 18 to 29 who received the YFV17D yellow fever vaccine. The genes are TRBV6-1 and TRBJ2-7, with D hard to call. Written as DNA, the CDR3 is TGTGCCAGCAGTGAATTTCTGGGTCACGAGCAGTACGTC. Translating it yields CASSEFLGHEQYV.